Listed below are T cell receptor beta chains from one sample, sequenced in a study of blood T cell repertoires in COVID-19. Profiling relied on immunoSEQ multiplex PCR, and the TCRdb table lists in-frame clones only, not all of them. The sample carries about 100,000 clones, almost 95% recorded once. Sequenced: peripheral blood. These receptors were collected from a man aged 45-65 years with active COVID-19. Both conserved end residues are part of each CDR3. A D gene is named only where the DNA matches it firmly. Only part of the rows carry a size: once, few, many, or a class if the clone is expanded.

CDR3nt	CDR3aa	v_gene	j_gene	d_gene	abundance
TGTGCCAGCAGCGTAGACATCTATAATTCACCCCTCCACTTT	CASSVDIYNSPLHF	TRBV9	TRBJ1-6	.	.
TGTGCCAGCAGTCCTCGACAGGCCCGGGAGACCCAGTACTTC	CASSPRQARETQYF	TRBV28	TRBJ2-5	.	.
TGCGCCAGCAGCTACGCGGGCCGTGCCGCCACCGGGGAGCTGTTTTTT	CASSYAGRAATGELFF	TRBV5-1	TRBJ2-2	.	.
TGTGCCAGCAGTGTTGCACAGCAGGGTAATTCACCCCTCCACTTT	CASSVAQQGNSPLHF	TRBV2	TRBJ1-6	.	.
TGTGCCTGGAGTTCCCGGGACAGAAGAAATGAAAAACTGTTTTTT	CAWSSRDRRNEKLFF	TRBV30	TRBJ1-4	TRBD1	.
TGTGCCAGCAGCTTGGACAGGGTGTTTAACGAGCAGTACTTC	CASSLDRVFNEQYF	TRBV5-6	TRBJ2-7	.	once
TGTGCCTGGAGTTCGGGACAGGGGCTAGTCACTGAAGCTTTCTTT	CAWSSGQGLVTEAFF	TRBV30	TRBJ1-1	TRBD1	.
TGTGCCAGTAGTATAGCCGCAGGTTACGAGCAGTACTTC	CASSIAAGYEQYF	TRBV19	TRBJ2-7	.	.
TGTGCCAGCAGCCCGGGGACAGGGACCTACGAGCAGTACTTC	CASSPGTGTYEQYF	TRBV7-3	TRBJ2-7	TRBD1	few
TGTGCCAGCAGCTTAGGGCCCGGGGAGCTGTTTTTT	CASSLGPGELFF	TRBV11-2	TRBJ2-2	.	.
TGTGCCAGCAGCCCCCCCCGGCGGGAGTCTATCTTCGGTGAGCAGTTCTTC	CASSPPRRESIFGEQFF	TRBV7-8	TRBJ2-1	TRBD2	.
TGTGCCAGCAGCTCGACGGAGGACTGGGCCACTGAAGCTTTCTTT	CASSSTEDWATEAFF	TRBV7-9	TRBJ1-1	.	.
TGTGCCAGCAGCCTTGGCGGACAAGAGGTTCGGACTGAAGCTTTCTTT	CASSLGGQEVRTEAFF	TRBV11-2	TRBJ1-1	.	.
TGTGCCAGCAATCAGGGGAATGAAAAACTGTTTTTT	CASNQGNEKLFF	TRBV28	TRBJ1-4	.	.
TGTGCCAGCAGTGGAAATTGGCTGAACACTGAAGCTTTCTTT	CASSGNWLNTEAFF	TRBV25-1	TRBJ1-1	.	.
TGTGCCAGCAGCTTAGGTAGTAGCGGGAGTGATACGCAGTATTTT	CASSLGSSGSDTQYF	TRBV7-2	TRBJ2-3	TRBD2	.
TGTGCCAGCAGTTTGCGGGAGGCTGGTTACAATGAGCAGTTCTTC	CASSLREAGYNEQFF	TRBV6-5	TRBJ2-1	TRBD2	.
TGTGCCAGCAGCCCTCATGCCGGGACACCGACCTACGAGCAGTACTTC	CASSPHAGTPTYEQYF	TRBV9	TRBJ2-7	.	.
TGTGCCAGCTCACCACCGTCGGGTAACACTGAAGCTTTCTTT	CASSPPSGNTEAFF	TRBV18	TRBJ1-1	.	.
TGTGCCAGCAGTTACTCACAGGCCCCTAACTATGGCTACACCTTC	CASSYSQAPNYGYTF	TRBV6-5	TRBJ1-2	.	.
TGTGCCAGCAGCCGGGACAGGGGGACCTCATCCCCTGGCGAGCAGTACTTC	CASSRDRGTSSPGEQYF	TRBV5-4	TRBJ2-7	TRBD1	.
TGTGCCAGCAGTGAAGCGGGAGGATTCCAAGGAGCTTTCTTT	CASSEAGGFQGAFF	TRBV2	TRBJ1-1	.	.
TGTGCCAGCAGCCGGGACTCCGGAGAGACCCAGTACTTC	CASSRDSGETQYF	TRBV6-4	TRBJ2-5	.	.
TGCGCCAGCAGCACACCCTGGGTAGCGGGAGAGGGGAGCAATGAGCAGTTCTTC	CASSTPWVAGEGSNEQFF	TRBV5-1	TRBJ2-1	TRBD2	.
TGTGCCAGCAGCCAAGATGCGGGAGGTTACACCGGGGAGCTGTTTTTT	CASSQDAGGYTGELFF	TRBV3-1/TRBV3-2	TRBJ2-2	TRBD2	.
TGTGCCAGCAGCTCCCGGGACACAGCGAACACCGGGGAGCTGTTTTTT	CASSSRDTANTGELFF	TRBV5-5	TRBJ2-2	.	.
TGTGCCAGCAGGGGACACACAGAGGCCTATGGCTACACCTTC	CASRGHTEAYGYTF	TRBV5-4	TRBJ1-2	.	.
TGTGCCAGCAGCGCCTGGACAGTAATGAACACTGAAGCTTTCTTT	CASSAWTVMNTEAFF	TRBV11-2	TRBJ1-1	.	.
TGTGCCAGCAGTTTAGGGCAGGGTGCACATCAGCCCCAGCATTTT	CASSLGQGAHQPQHF	TRBV28	TRBJ1-5	.	.
TGTGCCAGCAGTTTGTGGGACAGGGGAGGGTCTCAGCCCCAGCATTTT	CASSLWDRGGSQPQHF	TRBV6-5	TRBJ1-5	TRBD1	.
TGTGCCAGCTCACCAGGAAACAGGCAGCAAGAGACCCAGTACTTC	CASSPGNRQQETQYF	TRBV18	TRBJ2-5	.	.
TGTGCCAGCACCAAGTTCGTCGCTAGCGGGAGTTACGAGCAGTACTTC	CASTKFVASGSYEQYF	TRBV7-9	TRBJ2-7	TRBD2	once
TGTGCCAGCAGCTTACAGGGGCTCGCCTACGAGCAGTACTTC	CASSLQGLAYEQYF	TRBV5-6	TRBJ2-7	TRBD1	few
TGCGCCAGCAGCCAAAGGTTGGAGACGATGGAGAATCAGCCCCAGCATTTT	CASSQRLETMENQPQHF	TRBV4-1	TRBJ1-5	.	.
TGTGCCAGCAGCCAAGACAGGGGATTTGCCGGGGAGCTGTTTTTT	CASSQDRGFAGELFF	TRBV4-2	TRBJ2-2	.	.
TGTGCCAGCAGCTCCGGGACTCCCACCGGGGAGCTGTTTTTT	CASSSGTPTGELFF	TRBV7-3	TRBJ2-2	.	once
TGTGCCAGCAGTTACGACAGCTCTGGGGCCAACGTCCTGACTTTC	CASSYDSSGANVLTF	TRBV6-5	TRBJ2-6	.	once
TGTGCCAGCAGACAAGGACTAGCGGGAACCTACGAGCAGTACTTC	CASRQGLAGTYEQYF	TRBV6-1	TRBJ2-7	TRBD2	.
TGTGCCAGCAGTGAAGTCAAGGGGGCGGGCACCGGGGAGCTGTTTTTT	CASSEVKGAGTGELFF	TRBV6-1	TRBJ2-2	TRBD1	once
TGTGCCAGCGTGGTGGCGGGAGGGCCAGGTACCGAGCAGTACTTC	CASVVAGGPGTEQYF	TRBV7-9	TRBJ2-7	TRBD2	.
TGTGCCAGCAGTCCACAAACCCCGCGGAGGCATCAGCCCCAGCATTTT	CASSPQTPRRHQPQHF	TRBV28	TRBJ1-5	.	.
TGTGCCAGCAGCCGGACTAGCGGGTCGTGGGAGACCCAGTACTTC	CASSRTSGSWETQYF	TRBV7-2	TRBJ2-5	TRBD2	.
TGTGCCTCAGGGTCAGGGGGTGACTACGAGCAGTACTTC	CASGSGGDYEQYF	TRBV10-3	TRBJ2-7	TRBD1	.
TGTGCCAGCAGCTTGGTGCGGGAGGCGGCTTACAATGAGCAGTTCTTC	CASSLVREAAYNEQFF	TRBV5-8	TRBJ2-1	TRBD2	.
TGTGCCAGCAGTCCTCAGGGGACTGGGGCCAACGTCCTGACTTTC	CASSPQGTGANVLTF	TRBV6-4	TRBJ2-6	.	.
TGTGCCAGCAGTTTAAGGGTGTGGGGAGTATTAGGATCAAGCACAGATACGCAGTATTTT	CASSLRVWGVLGSSTDTQYF	TRBV28	TRBJ2-3	.	.
TGTGCCAGCAGTGTTTTAGGGAGATTCACTGAAGCTTTCTTT	CASSVLGRFTEAFF	TRBV2	TRBJ1-1	.	.
TGTGCCAGCAGTTTGACTTTCTCTGGAAACACCATATATTTT	CASSLTFSGNTIYF	TRBV28	TRBJ1-3	.	.
TGTGCCAGCTCACCCCGGGGGGAACGTGTAGAGACCCAGTACTTC	CASSPRGERVETQYF	TRBV18	TRBJ2-5	TRBD2	.
TGTGCCAGCAGCCTGGGGCCGGAGCAGTTCTTC	CASSLGPEQFF	TRBV3-1/TRBV3-2	TRBJ2-1	.	once
TGTGCCAGAAGCTTCGGACTAGCGGGTCAACATGAGCAGTTCTTC	CARSFGLAGQHEQFF	TRBV5-3	TRBJ2-1	TRBD2	.
TGTGCCAGCAGCCAAGGAGGGGCACAGGGGGCAGATGGCTACACCTTC	CASSQGGAQGADGYTF	TRBV4-2	TRBJ1-2	TRBD1	few
TGCGCCAGCAGCTTGCAGGGAGGGGAGATCGAGCAGTACTTC	CASSLQGGEIEQYF	TRBV5-1	TRBJ2-7	TRBD2	.
TGTGCCAGCGGCAGCTCCTACGAGCAGTACTTC	CASGSSYEQYF	TRBV3-1/TRBV3-2	TRBJ2-7	.	.
TGCGCCAGCAGGAGCCAGGGCTCGGATACGCAGTATTTT	CASRSQGSDTQYF	TRBV10-1	TRBJ2-3	.	.
TGTGCCAGCAGCGTAGGAGTGCTGGTAGCGGGGGGAGTTAACACCGGGGAGCTGTTTTTT	CASSVGVLVAGGVNTGELFF	TRBV9	TRBJ2-2	TRBD2	once